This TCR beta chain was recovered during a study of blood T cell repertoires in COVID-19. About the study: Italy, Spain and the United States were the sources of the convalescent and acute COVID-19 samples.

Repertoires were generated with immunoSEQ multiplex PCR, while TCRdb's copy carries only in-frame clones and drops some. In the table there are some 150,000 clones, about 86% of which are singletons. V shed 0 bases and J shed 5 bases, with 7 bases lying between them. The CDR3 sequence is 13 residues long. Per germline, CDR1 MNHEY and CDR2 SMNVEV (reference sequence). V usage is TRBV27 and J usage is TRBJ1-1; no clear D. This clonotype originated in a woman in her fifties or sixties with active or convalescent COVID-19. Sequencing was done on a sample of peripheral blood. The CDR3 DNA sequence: TGTGCCAGCAGTTTATCACCACTGACTGAAGCTTTCTTT. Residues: CASSLSPLTEAFF.